A single sample gave rise to the 22 T cell receptor beta chains below, sequenced in a study of PD-1 blockade in classical Hodgkin lymphoma. Profiled with immunoSEQ multiplex PCR; TCRdb holds only in-frame clones, not every one. This table has 27,000 or so clones, around 70% appearing once. Time point of the sample: cycle 4 day 1 (C4D1), after 6 weeks of nivolumab. Every patient had relapsed following autologous stem cell transplantation, and cohorts differed in brentuximab vedotin exposure. The sample consisted of peripheral blood mononuclear cells (PBMCs), taken before the fourth cycle of nivolumab. Every receptor here comes from a human donor with classical Hodgkin lymphoma.

The chain has TRBV19 and TRBJ1-1; TRBD1 agrees at 7 bases. V dropped 3 bases and J dropped 1; count of bases not matched to a gene: 2. The CDR3 has 14 residues. Germline CDR1 and CDR2: LNHDA and SQIVND (reference sequence). The CDR3 protein is CASSMGTANTEAFF. The CDR3 DNA sequence: TGTGCCAGTAGTATGGGGACAGCGAACACTGAAGCTTTCTTT.

The J gene is TRBJ2-5, the V gene TRBV2, with a weak D call TRBD1 (6 bases). The CDR3 consists of 15 residues. The V and J ends lost 3 bases and 4 bases respectively, with 15 bases between them. The V gene's germline CDR1 is SNHLY and CDR2 FYNNEI. The CDR3 is CASSEGAVDRETQYF. In nucleotides, the CDR3 is TGTGCCAGCAGTGAGGGGGCGGTAGATCGAGAGACCCAGTACTTC.

V usage is TRBV15 and J usage is TRBJ2-7, with D tentatively TRBD2 (7 bases). There are 23 residues in the CDR3. Trimming removed 1 base from V and 1 base from J, with 35 bases in between. Germline assignment: CDR1 LNHNV and CDR2 YYDKDF (reference sequence). The CDR3 here is CATSRVSPTSGTLRGGASYEQYF. DNA for the CDR3: TGTGCCACCAGCAGAGTGTCCCCAACTTCCGGGACTCTCCGAGGGGGGGCTTCCTACGAGCAGTACTTC. Combining the CDR3 with reference TRBV15 and TRBJ2-7 gives the whole variable domain DAMVIQNPRYQVTQFGKPVTLSCSQTLNHNVMYWYQQKSSQAPKLLFHYYDKDFNNEADTPDNFQSRRPNTSFCFLDIRSPGLGDTAMYLCATSRVSPTSGTLRGGASYEQYFGPGTRLTVT.

The chain uses TRBV4-1 and TRBJ1-2; D possibly corresponds to TRBD1 (6 bases). The ends were cut back, 5 bases at V and 5 bases at J, with 15 bases in the middle. Germline values: CDR1 MGHRA, CDR2 YSYEKL. This CDR3 has 14 amino acids. This CDR3 is CASSNRVSMYGYTF. DNA for the CDR3: TGCGCCAGCAGCAACAGGGTATCCATGTATGGCTACACCTTC.

The table lists this clone with a few counts. V gene TRBV25-1 combines with J gene TRBJ1-2, with D perhaps matching TRBD1 (6 bases). Germline values: CDR1 MGHDK, CDR2 SYGVNS. V gave up 8 bases and J gave up 8 bases, with 12 bases separating them. CDR3 length: 11 residues. The CDR3 loop reads CASQGRGGYTF. CDR3 DNA sequence: TGTGCCAGCCAGGGGCGAGGCGGCTACACCTTC.

This clone was seen just once. This chain uses TRBV6-1 with TRBJ1-5; D call uncertain. This CDR3 spans 14 amino acids. Germline CDR1 reads MNHNS; CDR2 reads SASEGT. Deletions cut 11 bases from V and 7 bases from J, with 21 bases between. CDR3 bases: TGTGCCCCGGGAAAACAAGGCCCGGAGCAGCCCCAGCATTTT. It specifies CAPGKQGPEQPQHF.

This clone was detected a few times. The chain combines TRBV29-1 with TRBJ2-3, with D unresolved. The V end lost 3 bases, the J end lost 3 bases, and 7 bases lay between the germline ends. Germline V gene sequence: CDR1 SQVTM, CDR2 ANQGSEA. There are 12 residues in the CDR3. The CDR3 reads CSVEDGTDTQYF. CDR3 coding DNA: TGCAGCGTTGAGGACGGAACAGATACGCAGTATTTT.

The chain combines TRBV9 with TRBJ2-2, with TRBD2 matching 11 bases. The germline V gene has CDR1 SGDLS and CDR2 YYNGEE. The CDR3 has 20 residues. After removal of 4 bases from V and 3 bases from J, the junction contained 17 bases not matched to a gene. The CDR3 spells CASSHPTLAGAPGYTGELFF. The DNA of the CDR3 is TGTGCCAGCAGCCACCCGACACTAGCGGGAGCCCCTGGGTACACCGGGGAGCTGTTTTTT.

V usage is TRBV5-4 and J usage is TRBJ2-7; a weak D match, TRBD1 (6 bases). Trimming shortened V by 5 bases and J by 0 bases, and 12 bases separated the two germline ends. This CDR3 contains 14 residues. CDR1 is SGHNT and CDR2 is YYREEE in the germline V gene (reference sequence). CDR3 residues: CASRDQGSSYEQYF. The CDR3 DNA is TGTGCCAGCAGAGACCAGGGGTCCTCCTACGAGCAGTACTTC. Together with reference TRBV5-4 and TRBJ2-7, the CDR3 gives the full variable domain: ETGVTQSPTHLIKTRGQQVTLRCSSQSGHNTVSWYQQALGQGPQFIFQYYREEENGRGNFPPRFSGLQFPNYSSELNVNALELDDSALYLCASRDQGSSYEQYFGPGTRLTVT.

This chain links TRBV7-6 with TRBJ2-5; D call uncertain. Germline V gene lookup returns CDR1 SGHVS and CDR2 FNYEAQ. The germline V and J ends were trimmed by 1 base and 3 bases, with 6 bases remaining between them. CDR3 length equals 13 residues. The CDR3 here is CASSLGAEETQYF. CDR3 nucleotide sequence: TGTGCCAGCAGCTTAGGCGCAGAAGAGACCCAGTACTTC.

Here the CDR3 DNA reads TGTGCCTGGAGTGTGAGGAGCGGGAGGGAGCGGACAGATACGCAGTATTTT. This sequence encodes CAWSVRSGRERTDTQYF. The chain has TRBV30 and TRBJ2-3; 10 bases are shared with TRBD2. The germline V gene has CDR1 GTSNPN and CDR2 SVGIG (reference sequence). The CDR3 loop spans 17 amino acids. V gave up 0 bases and J gave up 3 bases; unmatched junction bases: 9.

Sample share makes this clone medium-sized. The rearrangement uses TRBV5-5 and TRBJ2-7; no reliable D call. Germline loops: CDR1 SGHKS, CDR2 YYEKEE (reference sequence). The CDR3 runs 15 residues. Deletions cut 4 bases from V and 2 bases from J, with 16 bases between. The CDR3 is CASSKSLADAYEQYF. DNA for the CDR3: TGTGCCAGCAGCAAATCCTTAGCAGACGCCTACGAGCAGTACTTC.

The rearrangement uses TRBV4-3 and TRBJ2-4; D is perhaps TRBD1 or TRBD2 (5 bases each). There are 16 residues in the CDR3. The V gene's germline CDR1 is LGHNA and CDR2 YSLEER. The ends were cut back, 3 bases at V and 6 bases at J, with 18 bases in the middle. The CDR3 DNA sequence: TGCGCCAGCAGCCACCTCGGAGTACGGGACGGAAACATTCAGTACTTC. This gives the protein CASSHLGVRDGNIQYF.

The chain couples TRBV4-1 to TRBJ2-1; weak D call: TRBD2 (5 bases). The CDR3 covers 14 residues. In germline, CDR1 is MGHRA, CDR2 YSYEKL. V was trimmed by 3 bases and J by 2 bases, leaving 8 bases between them. The DNA of the CDR3 is TGCGCCAGCAGCCAGAGGGCCACCTACAATGAGCAGTTCTTC. Translated: CASSQRATYNEQFF.

This rearrangement joins TRBV6-5 to TRBJ2-1, with D perhaps TRBD1 or TRBD2 (5 bases each). This CDR3 comprises 13 residues. Trimming removed 8 bases from V and 5 bases from J, with 13 bases in between. CDR1 and CDR2 (germline): MNHEY, SVGAGI. The chain's CDR3 is CASGTVGDNEQFF. Written as DNA, the CDR3 is TGTGCCAGCGGGACGGTGGGTGACAATGAGCAGTTCTTC.

By share of the sample, this clone is large (0.1 to 1%). This chain connects TRBV19 to TRBJ2-3; a possible D gene is TRBD2 (6 bases). This CDR3 region has 13 residues. Germline loops: CDR1 LNHDA, CDR2 SQIVND (reference sequence). Trimming took off 3 bases at V and 7 bases at J, with 11 bases between the two ends. Written as DNA, the CDR3 is TGTGCCAGTAGTATTGGGGGGTTGAATACGCAGTATTTT. Translated, it gives CASSIGGLNTQYF.

The chain recombines TRBV7-9 with TRBJ1-2; 10 positions match TRBD1. CDR1 is SEHNR, CDR2 FQNEAQ, per germline (reference sequence). V dropped 8 bases and J dropped 6; count of bases not matched to a gene: 15. This CDR3 is built from 16 residues. For the CDR3, the DNA is TGTGCCAGCGTCGGGACAGGGGTTCTTAATCAGGATGGCTACACCTTC. Translating it yields CASVGTGVLNQDGYTF.

V gene TRBV13 combines with J gene TRBJ2-3; the D is unclear. From germline, CDR1 is PRHDT and CDR2 FYEKMQ (reference sequence). The CDR3 has 14 residues. Trimming took 0 bases from V and 1 from J, leaving 5 bases between them. This CDR3 is CASSLGRGTDTQYF. The CDR3 DNA sequence: TGTGCCAGCAGCTTAGGACGTGGCACAGATACGCAGTATTTT.

The chain is built from TRBV25-1 and TRBJ1-5, with no clear D. V was trimmed by 2 bases and J by 1 base, leaving 6 bases between them. The CDR3 contains 14 residues. The germline gives CDR1 MGHDK, CDR2 SYGVNS. CDR3 protein: CASSEAWSNQPQHF. The CDR3 region has the DNA TGTGCCAGCAGTGAAGCTTGGAGCAATCAGCCCCAGCATTTT.

The chain recombines TRBV7-9 with TRBJ2-3; 12 bases map to TRBD2. This CDR3 spans 15 amino acids. The germline gives CDR1 SEHNR, CDR2 FQNEAQ (reference sequence). After removal of 8 bases from V and 3 bases from J, the junction contained 6 bases not matched to a gene. The chain's CDR3 is CASRPTSGRTDTQYF. The CDR3 DNA sequence: TGTGCCAGCCGCCCAACTAGCGGGAGGACAGATACGCAGTATTTT.

The V call is TRBV7-9, the J call TRBJ1-1; D is unclear. The germline V and J ends were trimmed by 5 bases and 1 base, with 14 bases remaining between them. The CDR3 contains 15 residues. CDR1 and CDR2 (germline): SEHNR, FQNEAQ (reference sequence). CDR3 in DNA: TGTGCCAGCAGCCCATTCGGGCTTAAGAACACTGAAGCTTTCTTT. Its protein is CASSPFGLKNTEAFF.

V usage is TRBV7-3 and J usage is TRBJ2-1; 7 bases agree with TRBD2. The CDR3 totals 17 residues. Trimming removed 5 bases from V and 0 bases from J; junction bases left unmatched: 10. CDR1 is SGHTA, CDR2 FQGTGA, per germline. The CDR3 coding sequence is TGTGCCAGCAGCCCAGGGATAGCGGGTATCTCCTACAATGAGCAGTTCTTC. Translating gives CASSPGIAGISYNEQFF.